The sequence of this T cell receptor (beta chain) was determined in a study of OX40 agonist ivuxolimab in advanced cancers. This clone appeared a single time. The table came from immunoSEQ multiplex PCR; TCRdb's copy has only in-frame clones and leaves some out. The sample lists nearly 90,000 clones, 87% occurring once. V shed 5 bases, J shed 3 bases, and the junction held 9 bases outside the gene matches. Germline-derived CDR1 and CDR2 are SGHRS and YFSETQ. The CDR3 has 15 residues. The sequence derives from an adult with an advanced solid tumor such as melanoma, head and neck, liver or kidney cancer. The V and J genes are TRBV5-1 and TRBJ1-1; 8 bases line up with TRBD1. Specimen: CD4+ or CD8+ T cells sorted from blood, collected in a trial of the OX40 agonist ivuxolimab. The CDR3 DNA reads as TGCGCCAGCAGACAGCCGGGGACAGGCGACACTGAAGCTTTCTTT. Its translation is CASRQPGTGDTEAFF.